The next 5 T cell receptor beta chains were all read from a single sample in a study of T cell responses to AZD1222 COVID-19 vaccine (dated by TCRdb to about 2021). Library prep was done by the immunoSEQ multiplex PCR assay. TCRdb took over this immuneACCESS table, retaining in-frame rearrangements with V and J assigned. Such tables are incomplete; in checked studies, under half of the missing clones stem from an unresolved V gene, and the remainder is unexplained. The sample includes under 130,000 clones, with roughly 88% observed a single time. 20% to 25% of the sample is held by the ten biggest clonotypes. The label giving this sample's time point can be read as: baseline before first vaccination. The sample here was peripheral blood, taken on day 0 of AZD1222 vaccination. These receptors all come from an adult in good health.

As to this clone: Other DNA sequences of this sample code for an identical CDR3. The chain links TRBV27 to TRBJ2-5; possibly TRBD1 or TRBD2 for D (6 bases each). CDR3 length: 13 residues. Trimming pared 2 bases from V and 5 bases from J, leaving 9 bases between. The germline V gene encodes CDR1 MNHEY and CDR2 SMNVEV (reference sequence). CDR3 sequence: CASSLRGRETQYF. Written as DNA, the CDR3 is TGTGCCAGCAGTTTACGGGGGCGTGAGACCCAGTACTTC.

As DNA, the CDR3 is TGCGCCAGCAGCTTGGGCGGGGAAGGACAGCCCCAGCATTTT. Encoded protein: CASSLGGEGQPQHF. The chain couples TRBV5-1 to TRBJ1-5; D uncertain. Germline V lookup: CDR1 SGHRS, CDR2 YFSETQ. V was cut by 0 bases and J by 7 bases, with 11 bases left in between. This CDR3 comprises 14 residues.

The chain has TRBV3-1 (or the pseudogene TRBV3-2) and TRBJ1-3, with no clear D. CDR3 length: 18 amino acids. Trimming removed 3 bases from V and 0 bases from J, with 18 bases in between. Germline V gene data show CDR1 as LGHDT and CDR2 as YNNKEL (reference sequence). Here the CDR3 DNA reads TGTGCCAGCAGCCAGCTGAAAGCCGGACGGATCTCTGGAAACACCATATATTTT. This sequence encodes CASSQLKAGRISGNTIYF.

The chain has TRBV29-1 and TRBJ2-5, with TRBD1 matching over 8 bases. CDR3 length: 12 amino acids. V lost 6 bases and J lost 7; bases outside the gene matches: 7. Germline CDR1 reads SQVTM; CDR2 reads ANQGSEA. The CDR3 nucleotides are TGCAGCGTCCGGCCGGGGACAGGGACCCAGTACTTC. Translated, it gives CSVRPGTGTQYF.

V and J are TRBV6-1 and TRBJ2-3; D is unclear. The germline V and J ends were trimmed by 3 bases and 6 bases, with 16 bases remaining between them. This CDR3 is built from 15 residues. Germline V gene lookup returns CDR1 MNHNS and CDR2 SASEGT. The DNA of the CDR3 is TGTGCCAGCAGTGAGGATGGGTTTGGTTGGGATACGCAGTATTTT. Its translation is CASSEDGFGWDTQYF.